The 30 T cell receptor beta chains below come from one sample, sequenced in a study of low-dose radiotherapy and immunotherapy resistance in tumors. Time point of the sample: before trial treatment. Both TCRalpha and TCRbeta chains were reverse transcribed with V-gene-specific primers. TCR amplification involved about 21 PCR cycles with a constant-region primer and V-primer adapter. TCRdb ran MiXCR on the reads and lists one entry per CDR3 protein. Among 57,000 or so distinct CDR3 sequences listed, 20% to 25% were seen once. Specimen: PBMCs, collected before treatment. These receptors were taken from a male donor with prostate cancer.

The CDR3 region is CASSVVGAGGETQYF. The CDR3 coding sequence is TGTGCCAGCAGCGTAGTCGGAGCGGGAGGAGAGACCCAGTACTTC. V is TRBV9 and J is TRBJ2-5, with TRBD2 matching 9 bases. The CDR3 sequence is 15 residues long. Germline CDR1 is SGDLS and CDR2 is YYNGEE. The junction had 4 bases not matched to a gene; V was cut back by 0 bases and J by 4 bases.

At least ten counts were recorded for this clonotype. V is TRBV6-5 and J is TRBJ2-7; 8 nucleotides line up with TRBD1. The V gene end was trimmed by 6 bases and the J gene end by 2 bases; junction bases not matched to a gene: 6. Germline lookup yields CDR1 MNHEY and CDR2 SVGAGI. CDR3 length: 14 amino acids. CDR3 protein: CASRDKTGAYEQYF. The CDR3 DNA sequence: TGTGCCAGCAGGGACAAGACAGGGGCCTACGAGCAGTACTTC.

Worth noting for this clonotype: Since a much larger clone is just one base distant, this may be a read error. The CDR3 loop is CASNLFGEGEQYF. The CDR3, as DNA: TGTGCCAGCAACTTATTTGGGGAGGGGGAGCAGTACTTC. The rearrangement links TRBV7-6 to TRBJ2-7, with 7 bases aligning to TRBD2. Germline CDR1 reads SGHVS; CDR2 reads FNYEAQ. The CDR3 loop spans 13 amino acids.

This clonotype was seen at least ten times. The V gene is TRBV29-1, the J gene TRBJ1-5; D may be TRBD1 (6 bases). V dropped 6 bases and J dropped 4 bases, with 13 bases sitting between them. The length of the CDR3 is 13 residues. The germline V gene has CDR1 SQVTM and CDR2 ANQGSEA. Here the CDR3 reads CSVRGLGNQPQHF. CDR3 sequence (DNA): TGCAGCGTCAGGGGCCTAGGAAATCAGCCCCAGCATTTT.

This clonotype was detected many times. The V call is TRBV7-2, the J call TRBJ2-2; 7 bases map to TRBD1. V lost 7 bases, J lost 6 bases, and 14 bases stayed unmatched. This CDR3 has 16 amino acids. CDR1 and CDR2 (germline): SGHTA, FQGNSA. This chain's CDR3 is CASTPTGLSFPGELFF. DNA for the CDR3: TGTGCCAGCACACCGACAGGGCTTAGTTTCCCCGGGGAGCTGTTTTTT.

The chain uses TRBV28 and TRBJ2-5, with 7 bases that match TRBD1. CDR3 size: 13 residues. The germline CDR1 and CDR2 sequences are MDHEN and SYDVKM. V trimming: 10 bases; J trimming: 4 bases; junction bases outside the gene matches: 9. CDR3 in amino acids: CATADRVPETQYF. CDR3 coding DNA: TGTGCCACAGCAGACAGGGTCCCAGAGACCCAGTACTTC.

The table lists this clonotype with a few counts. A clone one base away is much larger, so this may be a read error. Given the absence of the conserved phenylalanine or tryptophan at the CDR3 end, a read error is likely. The CDR3 DNA reads as TGCAGTGCTACTGAGGGGTATCAGCCCCAGCATTTA. As protein: CSATEGYQPQHL. V is TRBV20-1 and J is TRBJ1-5, with D maybe TRBD1 (5 bases). Trimming removed 4 bases from V and 5 bases from J, with 9 bases in between. The CDR3 has 12 amino acids. Germline CDR1 reads DFQATT; CDR2 reads SNEGSKA (reference sequence).

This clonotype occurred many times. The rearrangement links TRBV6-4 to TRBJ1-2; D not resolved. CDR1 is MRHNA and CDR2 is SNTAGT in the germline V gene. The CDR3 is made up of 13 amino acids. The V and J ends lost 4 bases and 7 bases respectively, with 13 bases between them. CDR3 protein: CASSGPGSSGYTF. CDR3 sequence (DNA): TGTGCCAGCAGTGGGCCAGGCTCCAGTGGCTACACCTTC.

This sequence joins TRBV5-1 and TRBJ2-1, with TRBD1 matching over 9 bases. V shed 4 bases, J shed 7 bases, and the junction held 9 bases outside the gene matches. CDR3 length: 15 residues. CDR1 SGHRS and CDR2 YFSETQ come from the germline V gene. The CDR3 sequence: CASSGGDRVVNEQFF. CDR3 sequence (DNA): TGCGCCAGCAGCGGTGGGGACAGGGTCGTAAATGAGCAGTTCTTC.

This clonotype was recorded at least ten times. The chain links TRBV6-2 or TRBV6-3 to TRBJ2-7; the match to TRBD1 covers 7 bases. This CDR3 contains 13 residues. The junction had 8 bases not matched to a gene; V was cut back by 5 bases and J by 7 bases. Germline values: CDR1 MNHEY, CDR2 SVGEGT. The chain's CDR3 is CASSLDRVHEQYF. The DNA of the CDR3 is TGTGCCAGCAGTCTTGACAGGGTTCATGAGCAGTACTTC.

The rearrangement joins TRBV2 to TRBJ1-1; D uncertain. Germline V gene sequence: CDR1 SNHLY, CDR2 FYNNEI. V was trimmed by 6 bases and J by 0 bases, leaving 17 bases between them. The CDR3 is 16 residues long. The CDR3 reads CASSRSWTALNTEAFF. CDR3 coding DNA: TGTGCCAGCAGCCGGTCCTGGACGGCCTTGAACACTGAAGCTTTCTTT.

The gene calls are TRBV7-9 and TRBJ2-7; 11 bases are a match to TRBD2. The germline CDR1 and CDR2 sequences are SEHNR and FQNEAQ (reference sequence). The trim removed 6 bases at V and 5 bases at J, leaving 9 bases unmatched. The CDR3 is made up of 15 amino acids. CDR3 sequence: CASRSGGLADHEQYF. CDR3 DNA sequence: TGTGCCAGCAGGTCCGGGGGACTAGCGGATCACGAGCAGTACTTC. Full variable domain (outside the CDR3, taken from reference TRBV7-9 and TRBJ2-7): DTGVSQNPRHKITKRGQNVTFRCDPISEHNRLYWYRQTLGQGPEFLTYFQNEAQLEKSRLLSDRFSAERPKGSFSTLEIQRTEQGDSAMYLCASRSGGLADHEQYFGPGTRLTVT.

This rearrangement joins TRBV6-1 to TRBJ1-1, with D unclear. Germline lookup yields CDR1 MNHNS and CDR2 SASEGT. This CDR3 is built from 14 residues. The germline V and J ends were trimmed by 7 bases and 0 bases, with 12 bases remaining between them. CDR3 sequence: CASNPGRMNTEAFF. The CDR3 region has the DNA TGTGCCAGCAATCCCGGACGGATGAACACTGAAGCTTTCTTT.

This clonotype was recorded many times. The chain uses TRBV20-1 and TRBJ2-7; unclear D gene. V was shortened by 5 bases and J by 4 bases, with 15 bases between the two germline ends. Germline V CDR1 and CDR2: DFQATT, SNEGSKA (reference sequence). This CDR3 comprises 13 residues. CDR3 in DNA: TGCAGTGCTGCCGCGCAACTGGGGTACGAGCAGTACTTC. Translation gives CSAAAQLGYEQYF.

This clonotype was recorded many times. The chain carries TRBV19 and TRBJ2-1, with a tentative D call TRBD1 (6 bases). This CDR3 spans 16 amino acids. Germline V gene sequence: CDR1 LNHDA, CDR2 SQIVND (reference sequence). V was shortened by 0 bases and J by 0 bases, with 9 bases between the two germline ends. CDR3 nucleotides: TGTGCCAGTAGTATAGATCTAGGGGGCTCCTACAATGAGCAGTTCTTC. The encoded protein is CASSIDLGGSYNEQFF.

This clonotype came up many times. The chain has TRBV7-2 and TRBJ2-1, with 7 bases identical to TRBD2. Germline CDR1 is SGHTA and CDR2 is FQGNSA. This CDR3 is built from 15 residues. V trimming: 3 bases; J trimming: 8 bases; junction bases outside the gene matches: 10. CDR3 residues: CASSFPWRERHEQFF. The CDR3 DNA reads TGTGCCAGCAGCTTCCCTTGGCGGGAGCGTCATGAGCAGTTCTTC.

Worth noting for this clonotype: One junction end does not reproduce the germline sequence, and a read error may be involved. The CDR3 nucleotides are TGTGCCAGCAGTCCCAGTCTAGCGGGAAGCGAGCGGTTCTTC. It specifies CASSPSLAGSERFF. The chain combines TRBV12-3 or TRBV12-4 with TRBJ2-1, with TRBD2 matching 9 bases. CDR3 length: 14 residues.

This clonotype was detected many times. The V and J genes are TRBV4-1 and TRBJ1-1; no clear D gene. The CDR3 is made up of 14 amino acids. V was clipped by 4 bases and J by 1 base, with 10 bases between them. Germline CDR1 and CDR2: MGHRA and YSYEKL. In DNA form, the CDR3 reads TGCGCCAGCAGCCCCCGGGAAGCGAACACTGAAGCTTTCTTT. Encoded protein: CASSPREANTEAFF.

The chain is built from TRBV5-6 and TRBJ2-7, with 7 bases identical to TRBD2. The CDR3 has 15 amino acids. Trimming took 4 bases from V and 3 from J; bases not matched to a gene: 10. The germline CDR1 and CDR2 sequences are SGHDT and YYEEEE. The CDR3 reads CASSADGGLNYEQYF. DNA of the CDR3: TGTGCCAGCAGCGCGGACGGGGGACTAAACTACGAGCAGTACTTC.

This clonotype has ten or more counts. In DNA form, the CDR3 reads TGTGCCAGCAGGGGGGTAGCGGGCCTCTACGAGCAGTACTTC. Its translation: CASRGVAGLYEQYF. The chain carries TRBV9 and TRBJ2-7; 7 bases fit TRBD2. Germline V CDR1 and CDR2: SGDLS, YYNGEE. J was trimmed by 3 bases and V by 5 bases; bases with no gene match: 8. The CDR3 consists of 14 residues.

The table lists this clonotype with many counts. The CDR3 sequence is CASSQGLHSYEQYF. In DNA form, the CDR3 reads TGTGCCAGCAGCCAAGGACTGCACTCCTACGAGCAGTACTTC. V is TRBV3-1 and J is TRBJ2-7; no reliable D call. The CDR3 sequence is 14 residues long. Germline V gene sequence: CDR1 LGHDT, CDR2 YNNKEL (reference sequence). The germline V and J ends were trimmed by 1 base and 0 bases, with 7 bases remaining between them.

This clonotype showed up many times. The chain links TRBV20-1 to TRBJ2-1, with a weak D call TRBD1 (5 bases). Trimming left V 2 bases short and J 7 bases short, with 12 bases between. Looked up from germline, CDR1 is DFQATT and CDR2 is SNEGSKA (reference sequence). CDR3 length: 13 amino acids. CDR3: CSARSWGLNEQFF. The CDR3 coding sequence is TGCAGTGCTAGATCCTGGGGCCTAAATGAGCAGTTCTTC.

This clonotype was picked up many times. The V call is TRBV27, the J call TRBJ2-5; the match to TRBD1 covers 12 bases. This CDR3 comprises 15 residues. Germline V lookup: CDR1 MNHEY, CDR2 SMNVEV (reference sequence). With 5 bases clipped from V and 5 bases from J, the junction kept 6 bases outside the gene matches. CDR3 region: CASSNWGQGAETQYF. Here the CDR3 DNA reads TGTGCCAGCAGTAACTGGGGACAGGGGGCTGAGACCCAGTACTTC.

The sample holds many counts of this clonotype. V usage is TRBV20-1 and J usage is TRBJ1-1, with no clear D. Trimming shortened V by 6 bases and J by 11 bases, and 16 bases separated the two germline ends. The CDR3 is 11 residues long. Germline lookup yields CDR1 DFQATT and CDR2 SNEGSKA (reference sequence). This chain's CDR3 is CSASPAQQAFF. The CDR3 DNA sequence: TGCAGTGCCTCCCCTGCCCAACAGGCTTTCTTT.

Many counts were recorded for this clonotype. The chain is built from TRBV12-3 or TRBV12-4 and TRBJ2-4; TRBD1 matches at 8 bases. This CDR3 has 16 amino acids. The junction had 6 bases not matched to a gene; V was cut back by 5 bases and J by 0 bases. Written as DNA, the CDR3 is TGTGCCAGCAGTCCTCTCAGGGGGCTAGCCAAAAACATTCAGTACTTC. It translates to CASSPLRGLAKNIQYF.

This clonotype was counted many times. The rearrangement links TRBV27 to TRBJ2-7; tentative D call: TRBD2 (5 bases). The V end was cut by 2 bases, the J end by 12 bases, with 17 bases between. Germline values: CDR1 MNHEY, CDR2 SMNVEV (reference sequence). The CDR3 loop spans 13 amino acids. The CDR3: CASSLSVARSLYF. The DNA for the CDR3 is TGTGCCAGCAGTTTAAGTGTAGCGCGGAGTCTGTACTTC.

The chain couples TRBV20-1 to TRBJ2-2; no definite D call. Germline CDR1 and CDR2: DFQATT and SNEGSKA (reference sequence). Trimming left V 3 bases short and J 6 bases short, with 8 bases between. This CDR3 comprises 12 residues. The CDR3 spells CSARWQAGELFF. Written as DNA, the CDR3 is TGCAGTGCTAGGTGGCAGGCCGGGGAGCTGTTTTTT.

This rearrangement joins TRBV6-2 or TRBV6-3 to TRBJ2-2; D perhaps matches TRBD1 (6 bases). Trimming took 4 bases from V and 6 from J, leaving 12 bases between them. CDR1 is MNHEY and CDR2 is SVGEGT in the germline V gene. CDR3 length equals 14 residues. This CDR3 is CASSFYRDPGELFF. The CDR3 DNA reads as TGTGCCAGCAGTTTCTACAGGGATCCCGGGGAGCTGTTTTTT.

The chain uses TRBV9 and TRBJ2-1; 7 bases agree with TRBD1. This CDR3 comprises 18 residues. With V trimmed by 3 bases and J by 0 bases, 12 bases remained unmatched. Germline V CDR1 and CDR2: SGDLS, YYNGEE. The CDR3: CASSGIQGWDSSYNEQFF. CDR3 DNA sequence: TGTGCCAGCAGCGGGATACAAGGATGGGACAGCTCCTACAATGAGCAGTTCTTC.

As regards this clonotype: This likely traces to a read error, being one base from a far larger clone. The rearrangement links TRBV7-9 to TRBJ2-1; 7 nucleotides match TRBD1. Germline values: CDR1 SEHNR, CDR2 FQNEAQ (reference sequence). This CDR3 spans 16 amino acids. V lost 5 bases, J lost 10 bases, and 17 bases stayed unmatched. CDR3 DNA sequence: TGTGCCAGCAGCACTGTGAAGGGACAGCCGACCTACGAGCAGTTCTTC. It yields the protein CASSTVKGQPTYEQFF.